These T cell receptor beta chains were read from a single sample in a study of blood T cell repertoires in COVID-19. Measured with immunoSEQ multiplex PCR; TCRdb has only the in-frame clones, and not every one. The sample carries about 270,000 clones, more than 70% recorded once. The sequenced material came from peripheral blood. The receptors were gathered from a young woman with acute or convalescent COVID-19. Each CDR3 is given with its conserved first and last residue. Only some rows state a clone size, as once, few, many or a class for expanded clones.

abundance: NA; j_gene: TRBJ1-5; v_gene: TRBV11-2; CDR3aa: CASSSGAGEDHQPQHF
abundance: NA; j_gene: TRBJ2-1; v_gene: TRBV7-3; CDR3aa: CASSLMGAGGSRNEQFF
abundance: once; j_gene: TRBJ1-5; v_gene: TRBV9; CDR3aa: CASSVGDRDYQPQHF
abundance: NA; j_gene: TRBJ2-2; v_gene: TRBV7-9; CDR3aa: CASSFTGVHTGELFF
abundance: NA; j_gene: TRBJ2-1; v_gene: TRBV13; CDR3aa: CASSLELASDDEQFF
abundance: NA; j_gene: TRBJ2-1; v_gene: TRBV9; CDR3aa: CASSFTGTDNEQFF
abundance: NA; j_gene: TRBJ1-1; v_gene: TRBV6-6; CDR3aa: CATYQGRRTEAFF
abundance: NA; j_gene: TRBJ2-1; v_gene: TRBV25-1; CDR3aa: CASSVAGPNEQFF
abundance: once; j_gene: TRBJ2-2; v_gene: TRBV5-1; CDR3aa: CASSPLVAGGPGGELFF
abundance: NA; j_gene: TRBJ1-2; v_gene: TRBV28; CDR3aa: CASKTTGTFLLGYTF
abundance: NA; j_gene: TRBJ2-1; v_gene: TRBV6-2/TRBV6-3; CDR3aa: CASSPLPYNEQFF
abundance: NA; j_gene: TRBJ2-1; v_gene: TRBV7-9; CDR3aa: CASSFSGRAPNEQFF
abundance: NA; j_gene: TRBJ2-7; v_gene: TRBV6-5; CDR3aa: CASSRQGSVYEQYF
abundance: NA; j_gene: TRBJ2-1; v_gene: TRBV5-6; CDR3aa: CASSFEGDPFF
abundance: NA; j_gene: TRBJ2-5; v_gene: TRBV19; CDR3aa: CASSLVAGGPRETQYF
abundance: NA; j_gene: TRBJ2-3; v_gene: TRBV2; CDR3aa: CASSGGWQFGTDTQYF
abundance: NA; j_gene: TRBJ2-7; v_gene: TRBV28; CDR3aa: CASSPYGTGVHEQYF
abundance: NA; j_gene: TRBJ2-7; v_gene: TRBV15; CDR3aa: CATSRELAGGPYEQYF
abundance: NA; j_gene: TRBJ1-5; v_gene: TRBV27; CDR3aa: CASSTLGQSNQPQHF
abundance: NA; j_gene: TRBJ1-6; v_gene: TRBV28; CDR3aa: CASSWTGGYNSPLHF
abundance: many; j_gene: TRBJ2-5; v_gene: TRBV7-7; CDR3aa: CASSLGGLAGVRETQYF
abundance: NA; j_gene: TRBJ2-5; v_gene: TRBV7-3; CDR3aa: CASSLGTKETQYF
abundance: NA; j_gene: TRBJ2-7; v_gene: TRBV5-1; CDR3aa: CASSRQGYEQYF
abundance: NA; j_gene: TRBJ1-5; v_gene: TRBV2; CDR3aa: CASSGDPGQVNQPQHF
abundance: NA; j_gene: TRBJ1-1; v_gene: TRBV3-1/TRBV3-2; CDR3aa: CASSQDRSGFEAFF
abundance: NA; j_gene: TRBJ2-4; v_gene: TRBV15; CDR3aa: CATSRDEGAAKNIQYF
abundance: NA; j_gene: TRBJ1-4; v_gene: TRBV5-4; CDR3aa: CASSPDRGGGEKLFF
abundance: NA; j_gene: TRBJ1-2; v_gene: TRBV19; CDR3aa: CASSMPPGTGYGYTF
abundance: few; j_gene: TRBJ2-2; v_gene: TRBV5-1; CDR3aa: CASSRTSGSTGELFF
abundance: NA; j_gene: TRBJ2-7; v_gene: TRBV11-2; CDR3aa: CASSQGVASGRSEQYF
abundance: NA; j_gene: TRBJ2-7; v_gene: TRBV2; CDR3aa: CASSVGLAGTYEQYF
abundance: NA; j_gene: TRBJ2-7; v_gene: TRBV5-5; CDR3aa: CASSGGAKSFYEQYF
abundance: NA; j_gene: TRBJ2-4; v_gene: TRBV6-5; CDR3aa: CASSYRGSRNIQYF
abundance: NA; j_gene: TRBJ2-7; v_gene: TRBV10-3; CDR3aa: CAISQGTGYEQYF
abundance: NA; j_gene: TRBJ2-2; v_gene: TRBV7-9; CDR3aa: CASSQSGSGNTGELFF
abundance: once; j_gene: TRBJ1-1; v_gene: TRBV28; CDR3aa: CASSLISGTPDEAFF
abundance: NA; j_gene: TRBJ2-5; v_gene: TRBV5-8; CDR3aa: CASSLVIQGWETQYF
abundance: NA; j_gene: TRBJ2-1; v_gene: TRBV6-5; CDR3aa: CASSYGLAGPNEQFF
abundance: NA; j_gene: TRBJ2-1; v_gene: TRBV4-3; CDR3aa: CASSQDRYGSSYNEQFF
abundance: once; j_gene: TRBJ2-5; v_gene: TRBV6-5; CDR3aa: CASRLAGVETQYF
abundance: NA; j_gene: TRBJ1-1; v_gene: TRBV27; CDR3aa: CASSPRQGKRAEAFF
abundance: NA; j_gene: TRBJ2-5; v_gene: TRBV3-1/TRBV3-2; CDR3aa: CASSPLRLAERGETQYF